The 5 T cell receptor beta chains in this list originate from one sample, sequenced in a study of blood T cell repertoires in COVID-19. Assay used: immunoSEQ multiplex PCR; TCRdb lists only in-frame clones, some missing. The sample records under 75,000 clones, about two thirds being singletons. Specimen: peripheral blood. The receptors were sampled from a woman between 65 and 79 years old with COVID-19, enrolled during active disease.

V is TRBV6-2 or TRBV6-3 and J is TRBJ2-7, with 11 bases lining up with TRBD1. The germline V gene encodes CDR1 MNHEY and CDR2 SVGEGT. The J segment lost 6 bases and the V segment lost 2 bases, leaving 0 bases of the junction unmatched. This CDR3 comprises 13 residues. CDR3 residues: CASSYGTGGEQYV. CDR3 nucleotides: TGTGCCAGCAGTTACGGGACAGGGGGCGAGCAGTACGTC.

Ten or more counts support this clone. The chain joins TRBV14 to TRBJ1-1; no firm D call. With 8 bases removed from V and 2 bases from J, the gap between germline ends came to 12 bases. Germline lookup yields CDR1 SGHDN and CDR2 FVKESK. The CDR3 loop spans 13 amino acids. The CDR3 loop reads CASAAIKNTEAFF. The CDR3 DNA reads TGTGCCAGCGCCGCGATCAAAAACACTGAAGCTTTCTTT.

The chain uses TRBV7-8 and TRBJ1-1, with D hard to call. The CDR3 has 14 amino acids. Germline V gene data show CDR1 as SGHVS and CDR2 as FQNEAQ. Trimming shortened V by 2 bases and J by 4 bases, and 11 bases separated the two germline ends. CDR3 protein: CASSLSEGSTEAFF. Written as DNA, the CDR3 is TGTGCCAGCAGCTTATCGGAGGGATCCACTGAAGCTTTCTTT.

The genes are TRBV6-6 and TRBJ1-5, with D possibly being TRBD1 (5 bases). The CDR3 has 14 residues. Trimming took off 6 bases at V and 3 bases at J, with 12 bases between the two ends. Germline values: CDR1 MNHNY, CDR2 SVGAGI (reference sequence). CDR3 DNA: TGTGCCAGCAGCCTCGACAGTACCAATCAGCCCCAGCATTTT. Protein product: CASSLDSTNQPQHF.

The V call is TRBV14, the J call TRBJ1-1; TRBD1 matches 11 bases. This CDR3 is 13 amino acids long. With 4 bases clipped from V and 11 bases from J, the junction kept 6 bases outside the gene matches. Per germline, CDR1 SGHDN and CDR2 FVKESK. The CDR3 reads CASSPLGTGGAFF. In DNA, the CDR3 is TGTGCCAGCAGCCCGCTCGGGACAGGGGGGGCTTTCTTT. Full variable domain (rest looked up from reference TRBV14 and TRBJ1-1): EAGVTQFPSHSVIEKGQTVTLRCDPISGHDNLYWYRRVMGKEIKFLLHFVKESKQDESGMPNNRFLAERTGGTYSTLKVQPAELEDSGVYFCASSPLGTGGAFFGQGTRLTVV.